This T cell receptor (beta chain) is from a study of T cells and Merkel cell carcinoma outcomes. Only in-frame clones appear in the TCRdb table, and some are missing; sequencing was by immunoSEQ multiplex PCR. This sample has about 6,400 clones, with about four fifths found just once. Trimming removed 8 bases from V and 3 bases from J; junction bases left unmatched: 3. This CDR3 comprises 12 residues. Germline V gives CDR1 PRHDT, CDR2 FYEKMQ (reference sequence). Comments on this clone: Its target is unknown.

The study, taken as a whole, reports: In Merkel cell carcinoma, repertoire and T-cell density reportedly predicted outcomes.

This receptor was identified in a human donor with Merkel cell carcinoma. Some clones in this sample may be carry-over from other donors' samples. The sequencing input was tumor tissue from Merkel cell carcinoma. V usage is TRBV13 and J usage is TRBJ2-7, with 8 nucleotides matching TRBD1. CDR3 DNA sequence: TGTGCCAGCGCAACAGGGGGCTACGAGCAGTACTTC. Its protein product is CASATGGYEQYF.